The source of this TCR beta chain is a study of long-term antiretroviral therapy in people with HIV. Germline V CDR1 and CDR2: LNHDA, SQIVND (reference sequence). The CDR3 length is 15 residues. Unmatched junction bases numbered 13, after V lost 9 bases and J lost 6 bases. Until DNA extraction, the samples held between about 0.85-10 million cryopreserved PBMC. As regards this clone: Its antigen is unknown.

immunoSEQ v3.0 was run at survey level. Generated by immunoSEQ multiplex PCR, the TCRdb table keeps only in-frame clones and is missing some. Altogether approximately 28,000 clones are present, more than 85% being singletons, with the ten largest covering 1%. Study-wide findings and caveats: Nothing was known about ART adherence, viral resistance or changes in therapy. Post-treatment diversity went higher with ART but stayed below transplant donor controls.

The gene calls are TRBV19 and TRBJ2-1; 8 nucleotides agree with TRBD1. This receptor was identified in a man aged 50-59 years with HIV. The source material was unsorted PBMCs, sampled 2 years after starting antiretroviral therapy. CDR3: CASRQRQGLVNEQFF. CDR3 sequence (DNA): TGTGCCAGCCGTCAAAGACAGGGGTTGGTCAATGAGCAGTTCTTC.